The 20 T cell receptor beta chains below come from one sample, sequenced in a study of vaccination and CD4 T cells after COVID-19. MiXCR, applied by TCRdb to the PCR reads, yields one record per CDR3 protein. The data show tens of thousands of distinct CDR3 sequences, around three fifths seen once. Material: CD4+ T cells from blood, obtained before SARS-CoV-2 vaccination. Receptors were obtained from a human donor who had recovered from COVID-19.

The chain employs TRBV4-1 and TRBJ2-5; no firm D call. Germline CDR1 reads MGHRA; CDR2 reads YSYEKL. V lost 4 bases and J 1 base, leaving 7 bases between the germline ends. This CDR3 is 13 amino acids long. The CDR3 sequence is CASSPSIQETQYF. The CDR3 DNA reads as TGCGCCAGCAGCCCCTCAATCCAAGAGACCCAGTACTTC.

This sequence joins TRBV30 and TRBJ2-5; D tentatively reads TRBD1 or TRBD2 (5 bases each). This CDR3 contains 13 residues. Trimming took off 0 bases at V and 4 bases at J, with 9 bases between the two ends. The germline gives CDR1 GTSNPN, CDR2 SVGIG (reference sequence). CDR3 amino acids: CAWSVGGGETQYF. CDR3 coding DNA: TGTGCCTGGAGTGTAGGTGGGGGAGAGACCCAGTACTTC.

This clonotype occurred a few times. This chain links TRBV20-1 with TRBJ2-3; maybe TRBD1 (5 bases). Germline values: CDR1 DFQATT, CDR2 SNEGSKA (reference sequence). The CDR3 has 15 residues. Trimming pared 1 base from V and 0 bases from J, leaving 11 bases between. The CDR3 reads CSARVGAASTDTQYF. Written as DNA, the CDR3 is TGCAGTGCTAGAGTAGGGGCGGCTAGCACAGATACGCAGTATTTT.

The chain carries TRBV20-1 and TRBJ2-1, with TRBD2 matching over 8 bases. From germline, CDR1 is DFQATT and CDR2 SNEGSKA (reference sequence). The CDR3 is 13 amino acids. J was trimmed by 8 bases and V by 8 bases; bases with no gene match: 11. This CDR3 reads CSSSRGGLDEQFF. Written as DNA, the CDR3 is TGCAGTTCGAGTCGCGGGGGGCTCGATGAGCAGTTCTTC.

The chain uses TRBV7-2 and TRBJ2-1, with a tentative D call TRBD2 (5 bases). Germline CDR1 reads SGHTA; CDR2 reads FQGNSA. V was trimmed by 1 base and J by 2 bases, leaving 15 bases between them. The CDR3 has 17 residues. CDR3 sequence: CASSLGTGARTYNEQFF. Here the CDR3 DNA reads TGTGCCAGCAGCTTAGGGACTGGAGCGAGGACCTACAATGAGCAGTTCTTC.

This clonotype has more than one count but fewer than ten. The chain employs TRBV19 and TRBJ2-5; possible D gene TRBD1, 6 bases. V was pared by 6 bases and J by 2 bases, with 10 bases between. The length of the CDR3 is 13 residues. Germline values: CDR1 LNHDA, CDR2 SQIVND (reference sequence). CDR3 region: CASSGGQQETQYF. For the CDR3, the DNA is TGTGCCAGTAGCGGAGGACAGCAAGAGACCCAGTACTTC.

The rearrangement links TRBV27 to TRBJ1-5; a possible D gene is TRBD1 (6 bases). V dropped 8 bases and J dropped 7 bases, with 15 bases sitting between them. Germline values: CDR1 MNHEY, CDR2 SMNVEV (reference sequence). CDR3 length equals 13 residues. CDR3 region: CASAGGAGQPQHF. CDR3 nucleotides: TGTGCCAGCGCCGGGGGGGCGGGACAGCCCCAGCATTTT.

This rearrangement joins TRBV12-3 or TRBV12-4 to TRBJ1-5, with D unclear. Trimming removed 4 bases from V and 11 bases from J, with 12 bases in between. CDR3 size: 12 residues. The CDR3 DNA sequence: TGTGCCAGCAGTTCCTGGGGATCCTCCCAGCATTTT. Translated: CASSSWGSSQHF.

The chain uses TRBV5-8 and TRBJ2-7, with 7 bases matching TRBD1. Germline trimming cut 3 bases from V and 7 bases from J; bases unmatched to any gene: 10. Germline CDR1 is SGHTS and CDR2 is YDEGEE. The CDR3 runs to 14 residues. The CDR3 region has the DNA TGTGCCAGCAGCTATGGGACAGCCTTAGGGGAGCAGTACTTC. It codes for CASSYGTALGEQYF.

This rearrangement joins TRBV5-6 to TRBJ2-1; 8 bases agree with TRBD2. The CDR3 spans 16 residues. V lost 1 base, J lost 2 bases, and 5 bases stayed unmatched. Germline CDR1 is SGHDT and CDR2 is YYEEEE. The chain's CDR3 is CASSLKSGSPYNEQFF. CDR3 in DNA: TGTGCCAGCAGCTTGAAAAGCGGGAGTCCCTACAATGAGCAGTTCTTC.

The chain joins TRBV28 to TRBJ2-4; 9 bases map to TRBD1. This CDR3 region has 16 residues. J lost 8 bases, V lost 6 bases, and 14 bases had no gene match. Germline-derived CDR1 and CDR2 are MDHEN and SYDVKM. The CDR3 loop is CASSTTTGGKGDIQYF. For the CDR3, the DNA is TGTGCCAGCAGCACCACCACAGGGGGCAAAGGAGACATTCAGTACTTC. The full variable domain, in which reference TRBV28 and TRBJ2-4 provide the parts outside the CDR3, is DVKVTQSSRYLVKRTGEKVFLECVQDMDHENMFWYRQDPGLGLRLIYFSYDVKMKEKGDIPEGYSVSREKKERFSLILESASTNQTSMYLCASSTTTGGKGDIQYFGAGTRLSVL.

This clonotype was counted between two and nine times. The chain couples TRBV7-2 to TRBJ1-5; possible D gene TRBD1, 5 bases. V lost 4 bases and J lost 1, with 14 bases in between. Germline values: CDR1 SGHTA, CDR2 FQGNSA. The CDR3 runs 16 residues. CDR3 bases: TGTGCCAGCAGCTCCACGGGACCCTTCAGCAATCAGCCCCAGCATTTT. As protein: CASSSTGPFSNQPQHF.

This clonotype was seen a few times. This chain uses TRBV20-1 with TRBJ1-6; TRBD1 aligns across 8 bases. Germline assignment: CDR1 DFQATT and CDR2 SNEGSKA (reference sequence). V lost 8 bases and J lost 6; bases outside the gene matches: 15. The CDR3 sequence is 16 residues long. The CDR3 bases are TGCAGTCTGACAGGGGCCGCAATGGTCGGTAATTCACCCCTCCACTTT. As protein: CSLTGAAMVGNSPLHF.

CDR3 sequence (DNA): TGTGCCAGCAGTTTCCGGGGAGAGGAGACCCAGTACTTC. As protein: CASSFRGEETQYF. V gene TRBV12-3 or TRBV12-4 combines with J gene TRBJ2-5; the D gene is possibly TRBD2 (5 bases). The CDR3 runs to 13 residues. V was clipped by 3 bases and J by 5 bases, with 10 bases between them.

The J gene is TRBJ1-2, the V gene TRBV18; D call uncertain. Germline V gene lookup returns CDR1 KGHSH and CDR2 LQKENI. Deletions cut 7 bases from V and 1 base from J, with 16 bases between. CDR3 length: 15 residues. CDR3 protein: CASLTTDSLNYGYTF. CDR3 nucleotides: TGTGCCAGCTTAACTACGGACTCACTTAACTATGGCTACACCTTC.

The V gene is TRBV23-1, the J gene TRBJ1-2; D is uncertain. TRBV23-1 is flagged as an ORF with uncertain function. The CDR3 is 13 residues long. The ends were cut back, 6 bases at V and 3 bases at J, with 11 bases in the middle. This CDR3 reads CASSTTRHYGYTF. CDR3 nucleotide sequence: TGCGCCAGCAGCACGACCAGGCACTATGGCTACACCTTC.

This chain uses TRBV4-2 with TRBJ1-5, with D hard to call. CDR1 and CDR2 (germline): LGHNA, YNFKEQ. Trimming took off 0 bases at V and 1 base at J, with 7 bases between the two ends. This CDR3 is 15 amino acids long. The DNA of the CDR3 is TGTGCCAGCAGCCAAGATACAGCCAGCAATCAGCCCCAGCATTTT. Translated: CASSQDTASNQPQHF.

This clonotype has a handful of counts. The chain employs TRBV27 and TRBJ1-1, with no clear D. Trimming cost V 6 bases and J 0 bases, with 2 bases left between them. Germline V gene data show CDR1 as MNHEY and CDR2 as SMNVEV (reference sequence). CDR3 length: 11 amino acids. CDR3 loop: CASRLNTEAFF. The CDR3, as DNA: TGTGCCAGCAGGTTGAACACTGAAGCTTTCTTT.

The V and J genes are TRBV18 and TRBJ1-1; unclear D gene. The V and J ends lost 4 bases and 1 base respectively, with 13 bases between them. This CDR3 region has 15 residues. The germline gives CDR1 KGHSH, CDR2 LQKENI. As DNA, the CDR3 is TGTGCCAGCTCACGGCTGGGAAGGACGAACACTGAAGCTTTCTTT. This gives the protein CASSRLGRTNTEAFF.

The sample holds one count of this clonotype. The V and J genes are TRBV24-1 and TRBJ2-3, with 7 bases matching TRBD1. The germline gives CDR1 KGHDR, CDR2 SFDVKD. This CDR3 is 15 amino acids long. With 12 bases clipped from V and 4 bases from J, the junction kept 15 bases outside the gene matches. The CDR3 reads CAAGVRAGGADTQYF. The CDR3 nucleotides are TGTGCCGCCGGCGTCCGGGCAGGGGGTGCAGATACGCAGTATTTT.